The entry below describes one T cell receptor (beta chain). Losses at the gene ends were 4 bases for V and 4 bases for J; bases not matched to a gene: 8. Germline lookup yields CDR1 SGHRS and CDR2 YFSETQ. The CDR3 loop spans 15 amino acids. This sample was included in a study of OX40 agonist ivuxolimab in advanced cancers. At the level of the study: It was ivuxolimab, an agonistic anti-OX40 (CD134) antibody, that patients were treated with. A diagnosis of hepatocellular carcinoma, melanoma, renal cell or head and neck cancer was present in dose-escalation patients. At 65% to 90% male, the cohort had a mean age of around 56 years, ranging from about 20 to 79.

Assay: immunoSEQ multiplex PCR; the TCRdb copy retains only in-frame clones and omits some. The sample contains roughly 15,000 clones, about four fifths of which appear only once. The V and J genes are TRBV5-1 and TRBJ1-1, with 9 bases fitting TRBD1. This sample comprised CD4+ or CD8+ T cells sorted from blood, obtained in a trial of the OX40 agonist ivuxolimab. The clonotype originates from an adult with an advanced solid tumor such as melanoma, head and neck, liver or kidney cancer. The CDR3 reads CASSMGQGGSTEAFF. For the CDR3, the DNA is TGCGCCAGCAGCATGGGACAGGGAGGCAGCACTGAAGCTTTCTTT. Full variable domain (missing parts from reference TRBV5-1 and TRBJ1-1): KAGVTQTPRYLIKTRGQQVTLSCSPISGHRSVSWYQQTPGQGLQFLFEYFSETQRNKGNFPGRFSGRQFSNSRSEMNVSTLELGDSALYLCASSMGQGGSTEAFFGQGTRLTVV.